This TCR beta chain was recovered during a study of shared T cell receptors in the human thymus. Clones were read by immunoSEQ multiplex PCR, and TCRdb kept only the in-frame ones, dropping some. This repertoire shows more than 550,000 clones, 80% to 90% found once; its top ten account for more than 0.008%. The CDR3 spans 17 residues. Germline CDR1 reads SGHRS; CDR2 reads YFSETQ. The sample was also linked to a second study, of human thymus T cells. That work adds: Resections obtained during corrective heart surgery supplied the thymus tissue.

The source of this sequence is a girl under three years old with a congenital heart defect. V gene TRBV5-1 combines with J gene TRBJ2-5; possible D gene TRBD2, 5 bases. Matching the DNA end better, TRBJ2-7 makes the J call doubtful. Sequencing was carried out using thymocytes. This chain's CDR3 is CASSLWLSGNSSYEQYF. The CDR3 DNA sequence: TGCGCCAGCAGCTTGTGGCTCTCGGGAAACAGCTCCTACGAGCAGTACTTC.